The TCR beta chain described here comes from a study of blood T cells in healthy people across ages. General study findings and limits: Unsorted PBMCs ruled out conclusive naive versus antigen-experienced comparison. Percentage of naive T cells showed a strong correlation with TCR beta diversity.

Healthy individuals of Caucasian origin from Russia, aged roughly 6 to 100, served as donors. V was shortened by 5 bases and J by 1 base, with 12 bases between the two germline ends. CDR1 and CDR2 from the germline V gene are MNHEY and SMNVEV (reference sequence). The CDR3 runs to 14 residues. Concerning this clonotype itself: Antigen: not known.

The second PCR ran roughly 6 to 12 cycles with a sample-barcoded 5' primer and J-beta primers. With 12 random nucleotides, a template-switch adaptor tagged each individual cDNA molecule. MiXCR, run by TCRdb on the 5' RACE reads, gives a single entry per CDR3 protein. The repertoire holds roughly 1.6 million distinct CDR3 sequences, with roughly 32% as singletons. This chain uses TRBV27 with TRBJ2-7; D is ambiguous. The receptor was isolated from a woman in her twenties or thirties in good health. Source material: blood. In DNA, the CDR3 is TGTGCCAGCAGTCAACACGACAATTCCTACGAGCAGTACTTC. Amino acid sequence: CASSQHDNSYEQYF.